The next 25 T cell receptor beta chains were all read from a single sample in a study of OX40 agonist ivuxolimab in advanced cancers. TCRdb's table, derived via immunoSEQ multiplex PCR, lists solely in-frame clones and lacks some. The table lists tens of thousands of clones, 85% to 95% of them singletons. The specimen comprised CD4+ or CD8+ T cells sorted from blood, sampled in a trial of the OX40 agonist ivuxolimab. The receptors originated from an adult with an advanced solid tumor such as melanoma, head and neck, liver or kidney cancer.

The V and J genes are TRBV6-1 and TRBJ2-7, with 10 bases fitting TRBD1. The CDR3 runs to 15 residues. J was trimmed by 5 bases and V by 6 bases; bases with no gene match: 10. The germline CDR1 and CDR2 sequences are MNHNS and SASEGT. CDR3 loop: CASRTGTGAVNEQYF. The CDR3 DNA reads TGTGCCAGCAGAACCGGGACAGGGGCTGTGAACGAGCAGTACTTC.

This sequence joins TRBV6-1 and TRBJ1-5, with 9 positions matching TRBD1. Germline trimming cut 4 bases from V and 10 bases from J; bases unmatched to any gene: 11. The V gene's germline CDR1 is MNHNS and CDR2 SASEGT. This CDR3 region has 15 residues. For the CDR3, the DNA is TGTGCCAGCAGTGCCTCTGGTGGGACAGGGAAACCCCAGCATTTT. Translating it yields CASSASGGTGKPQHF.

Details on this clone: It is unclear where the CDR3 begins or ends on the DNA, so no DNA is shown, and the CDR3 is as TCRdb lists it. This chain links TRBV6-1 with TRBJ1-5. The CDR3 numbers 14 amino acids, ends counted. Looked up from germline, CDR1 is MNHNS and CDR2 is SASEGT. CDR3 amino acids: CASSTSGPHQPQHF.

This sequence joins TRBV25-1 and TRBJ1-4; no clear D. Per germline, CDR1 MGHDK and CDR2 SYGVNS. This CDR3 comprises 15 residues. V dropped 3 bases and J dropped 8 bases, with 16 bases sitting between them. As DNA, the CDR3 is TGTGCCAGCAGTGAGAGACACTCAGGCGGAGAAAAACTGTTTTTT. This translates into CASSERHSGGEKLFF.

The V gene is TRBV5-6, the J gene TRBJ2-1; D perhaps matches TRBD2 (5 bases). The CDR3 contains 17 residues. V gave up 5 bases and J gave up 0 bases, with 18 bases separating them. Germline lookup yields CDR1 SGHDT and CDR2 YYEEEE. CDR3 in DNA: TGTGCCAGCAGTTTTCCCTACGGGGATAGCTCCTACAATGAGCAGTTCTTC. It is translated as CASSFPYGDSSYNEQFF.

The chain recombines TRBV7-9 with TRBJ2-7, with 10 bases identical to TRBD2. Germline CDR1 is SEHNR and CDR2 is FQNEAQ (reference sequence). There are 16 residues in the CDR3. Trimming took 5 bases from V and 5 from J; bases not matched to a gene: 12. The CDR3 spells CASSRRASGGSNEQYF. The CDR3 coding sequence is TGTGCCAGCAGCCGACGAGCTAGCGGGGGTTCGAACGAGCAGTACTTC.

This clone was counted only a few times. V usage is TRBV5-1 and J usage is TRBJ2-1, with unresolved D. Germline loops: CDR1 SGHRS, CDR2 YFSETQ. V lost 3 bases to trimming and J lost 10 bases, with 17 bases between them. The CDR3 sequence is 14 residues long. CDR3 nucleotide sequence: TGCGCCAGCAGCTATGGTTCCGAACCCTGGGAGCAGTTCTTC. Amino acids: CASSYGSEPWEQFF.

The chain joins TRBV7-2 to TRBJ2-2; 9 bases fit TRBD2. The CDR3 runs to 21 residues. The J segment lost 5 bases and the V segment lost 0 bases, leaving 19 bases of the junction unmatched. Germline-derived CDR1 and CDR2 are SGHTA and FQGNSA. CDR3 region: CASSLAFSGWSGGLITGELFF. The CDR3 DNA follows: TGTGCCAGCAGCTTAGCCTTTTCGGGGTGGAGCGGGGGGTTGATTACCGGGGAGCTGTTTTTT.

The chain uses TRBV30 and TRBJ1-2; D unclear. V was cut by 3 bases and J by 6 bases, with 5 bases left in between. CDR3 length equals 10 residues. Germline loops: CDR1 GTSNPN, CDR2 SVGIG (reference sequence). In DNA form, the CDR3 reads TGTGCCTGGAGGGCGAATGGCTACACCTTC. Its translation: CAWRANGYTF.

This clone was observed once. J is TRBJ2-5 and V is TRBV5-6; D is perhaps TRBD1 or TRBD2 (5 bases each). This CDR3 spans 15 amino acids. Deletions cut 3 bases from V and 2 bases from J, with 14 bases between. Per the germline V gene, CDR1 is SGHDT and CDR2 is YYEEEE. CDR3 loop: CASSSVGVTQETQYF. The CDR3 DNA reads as TGTGCCAGCAGCTCCGTGGGGGTAACTCAAGAGACCCAGTACTTC.

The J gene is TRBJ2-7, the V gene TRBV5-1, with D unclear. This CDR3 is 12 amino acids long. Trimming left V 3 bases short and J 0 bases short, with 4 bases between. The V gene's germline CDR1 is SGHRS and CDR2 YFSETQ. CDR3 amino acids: CASSSSSYEQYF. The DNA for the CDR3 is TGCGCCAGCAGCTCCAGCTCCTACGAGCAGTACTTC.

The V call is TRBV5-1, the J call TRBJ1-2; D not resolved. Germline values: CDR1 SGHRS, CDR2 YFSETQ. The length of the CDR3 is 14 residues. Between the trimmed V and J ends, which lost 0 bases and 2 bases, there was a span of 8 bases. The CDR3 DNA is TGCGCCAGCAGCTTGGCTGGAACAAACTATGGCTACACCTTC. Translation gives CASSLAGTNYGYTF. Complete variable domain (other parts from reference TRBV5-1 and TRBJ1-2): KAGVTQTPRYLIKTRGQQVTLSCSPISGHRSVSWYQQTPGQGLQFLFEYFSETQRNKGNFPGRFSGRQFSNSRSEMNVSTLELGDSALYLCASSLAGTNYGYTFGSGTRLTVV.

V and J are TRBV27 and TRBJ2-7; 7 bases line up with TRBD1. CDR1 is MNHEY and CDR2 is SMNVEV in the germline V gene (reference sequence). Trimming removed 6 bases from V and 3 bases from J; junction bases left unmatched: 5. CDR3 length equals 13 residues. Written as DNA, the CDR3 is TGTGCCAGCAGCCTGGGACAGAGCTACGAGCAGTACTTC. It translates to CASSLGQSYEQYF.

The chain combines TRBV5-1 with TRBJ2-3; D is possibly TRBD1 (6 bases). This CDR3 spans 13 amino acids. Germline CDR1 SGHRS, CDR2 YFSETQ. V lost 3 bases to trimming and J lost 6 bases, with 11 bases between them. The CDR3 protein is CASSWQGLDTQYF. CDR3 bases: TGCGCCAGCAGCTGGCAGGGGCTGGATACGCAGTATTTT.

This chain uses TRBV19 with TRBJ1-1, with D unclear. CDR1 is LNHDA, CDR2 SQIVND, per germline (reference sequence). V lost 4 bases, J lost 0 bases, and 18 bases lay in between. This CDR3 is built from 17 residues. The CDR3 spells CASSTTIWRRMNTEAFF. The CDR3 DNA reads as TGTGCCAGTAGTACCACCATTTGGCGCAGGATGAACACTGAAGCTTTCTTT. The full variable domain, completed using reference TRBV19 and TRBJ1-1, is DGGITQSPKYLFRKEGQNVTLSCEQNLNHDAMYWYRQDPGQGLRLIYYSQIVNDFQKGDIAEGYSVSREKKESFPLTVTSAQKNPTAFYLCASSTTIWRRMNTEAFFGQGTRLTVV.

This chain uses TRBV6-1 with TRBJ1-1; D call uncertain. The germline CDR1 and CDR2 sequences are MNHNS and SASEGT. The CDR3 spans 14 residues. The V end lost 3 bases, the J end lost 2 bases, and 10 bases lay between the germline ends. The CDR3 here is CASSEVWSNTEAFF. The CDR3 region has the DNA TGTGCCAGCAGTGAGGTTTGGAGCAACACTGAAGCTTTCTTT.

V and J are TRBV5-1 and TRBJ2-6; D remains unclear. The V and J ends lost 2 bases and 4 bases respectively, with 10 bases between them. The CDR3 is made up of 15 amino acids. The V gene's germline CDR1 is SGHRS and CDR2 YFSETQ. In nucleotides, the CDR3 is TGCGCCAGCAGCTTAAACCCCCCCGGGGCCAACGTCCTGACTTTC. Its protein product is CASSLNPPGANVLTF.

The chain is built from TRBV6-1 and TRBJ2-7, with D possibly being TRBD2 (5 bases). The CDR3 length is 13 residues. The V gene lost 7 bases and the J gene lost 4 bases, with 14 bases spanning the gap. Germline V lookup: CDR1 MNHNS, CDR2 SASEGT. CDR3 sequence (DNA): TGTGCCAGCACCCCTCCGGGGAAATACGAGCAGTACTTC. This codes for CASTPPGKYEQYF.

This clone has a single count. The CDR3 DNA reads as TGCGCCAGCAGCCAAGATGAGGGACAGGGGTATGGCTACACCTTC. It is translated as CASSQDEGQGYGYTF. The chain employs TRBV4-1 and TRBJ1-2, with TRBD1 matching over 10 bases. Germline assignment: CDR1 MGHRA and CDR2 YSYEKL. V dropped 0 bases and J dropped 5; count of bases not matched to a gene: 3. The CDR3 extends over 15 amino acids.

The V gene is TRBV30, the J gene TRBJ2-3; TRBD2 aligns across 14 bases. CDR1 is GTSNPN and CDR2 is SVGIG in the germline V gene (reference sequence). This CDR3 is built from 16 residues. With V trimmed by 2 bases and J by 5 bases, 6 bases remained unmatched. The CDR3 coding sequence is TGTGCCTGGAGTCGGGGACTAGCGGGAGCGCTAGATACGCAGTATTTT. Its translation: CAWSRGLAGALDTQYF.

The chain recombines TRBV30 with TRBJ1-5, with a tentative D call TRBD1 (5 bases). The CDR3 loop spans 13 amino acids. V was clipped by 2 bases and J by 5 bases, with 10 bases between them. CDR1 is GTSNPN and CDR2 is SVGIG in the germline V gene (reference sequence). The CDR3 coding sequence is TGTGCCTGGAGTCCGCAGGGAGATCAGCCCCAGCATTTT. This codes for CAWSPQGDQPQHF.

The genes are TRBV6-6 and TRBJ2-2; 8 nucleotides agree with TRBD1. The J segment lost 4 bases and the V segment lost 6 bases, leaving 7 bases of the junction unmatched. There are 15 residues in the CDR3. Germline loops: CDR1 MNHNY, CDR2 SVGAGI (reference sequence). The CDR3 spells CASSYDRGGTGELFF. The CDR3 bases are TGTGCCAGCAGCTACGACAGGGGAGGCACCGGGGAGCTGTTTTTT.

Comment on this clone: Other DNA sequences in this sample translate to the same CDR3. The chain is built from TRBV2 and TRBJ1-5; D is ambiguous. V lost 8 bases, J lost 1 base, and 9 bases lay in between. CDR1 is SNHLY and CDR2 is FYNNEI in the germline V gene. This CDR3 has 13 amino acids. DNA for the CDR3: TGTGCCAGCTCAGGTTCGAGCAATCAGCCCCAGCATTTT. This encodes CASSGSSNQPQHF.

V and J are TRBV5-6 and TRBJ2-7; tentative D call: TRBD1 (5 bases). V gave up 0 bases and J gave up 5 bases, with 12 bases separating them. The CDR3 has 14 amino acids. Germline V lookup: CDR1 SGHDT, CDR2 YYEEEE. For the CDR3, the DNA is TGTGCCAGCAGCTTGGCAGGGTCGGTCGACGAGCAGTACTTC. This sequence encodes CASSLAGSVDEQYF.

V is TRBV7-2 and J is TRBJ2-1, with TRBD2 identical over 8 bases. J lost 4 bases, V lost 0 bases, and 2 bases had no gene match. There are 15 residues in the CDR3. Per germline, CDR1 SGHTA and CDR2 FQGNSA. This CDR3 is CASSLAAGEYNEQFF. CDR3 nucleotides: TGTGCCAGCAGCTTAGCAGCGGGAGAGTACAATGAGCAGTTCTTC. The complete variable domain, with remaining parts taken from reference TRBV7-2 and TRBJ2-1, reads GAGVSQSPSNKVTEKGKDVELRCDPISGHTALYWYRQSLGQGLEFLIYFQGNSAPDKSGLPSDRFSAERTGGSVSTLTIQRTQQEDSAVYLCASSLAAGEYNEQFFGPGTRLTVL.